Below, 20 T cell receptor beta chains from the same sample are listed, as sequenced in a study of regulatory T cells in long-lasting Graves disease. Construction of the TCR beta libraries employed iRepertoire HTBI primers in conjunction with Arm-PCR of CDR3 regions. TCRdb passed the multiplex PCR reads through MiXCR, listing each CDR3 protein once. The sample consists of about 240,000 distinct CDR3 sequences, 20% to 25% of them appearing once. The time point: newly diagnosed GD, antithyroid drugs for less than 3 months. Extracted RNA from PBMCs served as the source of the TCR library. Here the sequenced sample was peripheral blood mononuclear cells (PBMCs), taken at new diagnosis, from a patient treated with antithyroid drugs. These receptors originate from a female donor with Graves disease.

The table lists this clonotype with many counts. The J gene is TRBJ2-7, the V gene TRBV6-5, with 9 nucleotides matching TRBD1. J lost 5 bases, V lost 2 bases, and 4 bases had no gene match. Germline loops: CDR1 MNHEY, CDR2 SVGAGI. The CDR3 has 14 residues. The CDR3, as DNA: TGTGCCAGCAGTTACGGGACAGGGTTCGACGAGCAGTACTTC. It codes for CASSYGTGFDEQYF.

This clonotype was counted a few times. The genes are TRBV15 and TRBJ2-7; D is tentatively TRBD1 or TRBD2 (5 bases each). Trimming stripped 8 bases from V and 6 bases from J, with 20 bases between. Looked up from germline, CDR1 is LNHNV and CDR2 is YYDKDF (reference sequence). There are 14 residues in the CDR3. CDR3 region: CATGERGHLGEQYF. The CDR3 DNA reads TGTGCCACCGGTGAGAGGGGCCATCTAGGCGAGCAGTACTTC. The full variable domain, with the rest looked up from reference TRBV15 and TRBJ2-7, is DAMVIQNPRYQVTQFGKPVTLSCSQTLNHNVMYWYQQKSSQAPKLLFHYYDKDFNNEADTPDNFQSRRPNTSFCFLDIRSPGLGDTAMYLCATGERGHLGEQYFGPGTRLTVT.

This clonotype was counted at least ten times. The J gene is TRBJ2-7, the V gene TRBV5-5; a weak D match, TRBD2 (6 bases). Germline V lookup: CDR1 SGHKS, CDR2 YYEKEE (reference sequence). Trimming took 4 bases from V and 6 from J, leaving 17 bases between them. This CDR3 region has 14 residues. The CDR3 loop reads CASSLGLLRGEQYF. CDR3 DNA: TGTGCCAGCAGCCTGGGACTCTTGCGGGGCGAGCAGTACTTC.

In this sample, this clonotype turned up many times. The chain uses TRBV7-9 and TRBJ2-3; D remains ambiguous. Germline V gene data show CDR1 as SEHNR and CDR2 as FQNEAQ (reference sequence). The V end lost 2 bases, the J end lost 2 bases, and 11 bases lay between the germline ends. CDR3 length equals 15 residues. The chain's CDR3 is CASSLSWAATDTQYF. DNA for the CDR3: TGTGCCAGCAGCTTAAGTTGGGCAGCCACAGATACGCAGTATTTT.

Worth noting for this clonotype: It may be a read error: a sequence one base away is much more abundant. This chain connects TRBV6-1 to TRBJ2-5; D is ambiguous. The CDR3 covers 14 residues. The germline V and J ends were trimmed by 10 bases and 3 bases, with 18 bases remaining between them. Germline CDR1 and CDR2: MNHNS and SASEGT. The CDR3 spells CANLDRAPKETQYF. The CDR3 DNA is TGTGCCAACTTAGACCGAGCCCCGAAAGAGACCCAGTACTTC.

As to this clonotype: Its ends do not fully match the called genes, so a read error is possible. For the CDR3, the DNA is TGTGCCAGCAGTGATTTAACCGGGACACCAACTGGTGAAAAACTGTTTTTT. Protein: CASSDLTGTPTGEKLFF. This rearrangement joins TRBV10-2 to TRBJ1-4; tentatively, D is TRBD1 (6 bases). CDR3 length equals 17 residues. Germline values: CDR1 WSHSY, CDR2 SAAADI.

The chain employs TRBV7-7 and TRBJ2-2; D unresolved. Germline V gene sequence: CDR1 SSHAT, CDR2 FNYEAQ (reference sequence). Trimming cost V 3 bases and J 5 bases, with 7 bases left between them. CDR3 length: 13 residues. Here the CDR3 reads CASSFRKTGELFF. The DNA of the CDR3 is TGTGCCAGCAGCTTTAGGAAAACCGGGGAGCTGTTTTTT.

V and J are TRBV9 and TRBJ2-3; 9 nucleotides agree with TRBD2. CDR3 length: 15 amino acids. Germline CDR1 SGDLS, CDR2 YYNGEE. Trimming removed 3 bases from V and 1 base from J; junction bases left unmatched: 3. The CDR3 bases are TGTGCCAGCAGCGCCGTAGCGGGAGGCACAGATACGCAGTATTTT. Protein sequence: CASSAVAGGTDTQYF.

As for this clonotype: This may come from a read error, since a much larger clone is one base off. The V call is TRBV6-1, the J call TRBJ1-2; D gene uncertain. With 6 bases removed from V and 1 base from J, the gap between germline ends came to 12 bases. The CDR3 runs 14 residues. Germline loops: CDR1 MNHNS, CDR2 SASEGT. The CDR3 DNA follows: TGTGCCAGCAGGCGGGTCAGCTTTAACTATGGCTACACCTTC. This encodes CASRRVSFNYGYTF.

This clonotype was detected ten times or more. The J gene is TRBJ2-5, the V gene TRBV28; 12 nucleotides agree with TRBD2. The germline CDR1 and CDR2 sequences are MDHEN and SYDVKM. Losses at the gene ends were 3 bases for V and 5 bases for J; bases not matched to a gene: 13. This CDR3 contains 18 residues. The CDR3 DNA reads TGTGCCAGCAGTTTCTTCGGGGGACTAGCGGGCCCCAGGGAGACCCAGTACTTC. It codes for CASSFFGGLAGPRETQYF. Full variable domain (missing parts from reference TRBV28 and TRBJ2-5): DVKVTQSSRYLVKRTGEKVFLECVQDMDHENMFWYRQDPGLGLRLIYFSYDVKMKEKGDIPEGYSVSREKKERFSLILESASTNQTSMYLCASSFFGGLAGPRETQYFGPGTRLLVL.

This clonotype was seen ten or more times. CDR3 bases: TGTGCCACCTCGACCGGGACGGCTGTCAGTTATGGCTACACCTTC. This sequence encodes CATSTGTAVSYGYTF. The chain carries TRBV6-2 or TRBV6-3 and TRBJ1-2, with a weak D call TRBD1 (5 bases). This CDR3 contains 15 residues. Between the trimmed V and J ends, which lost 10 bases and 5 bases, there was a span of 23 bases. Germline assignment: CDR1 MNHEY and CDR2 SVGEGT.

This clonotype was recorded many times. The gene calls are TRBV7-2 and TRBJ2-5; 9 bases align to TRBD2. V gave up 4 bases and J gave up 4 bases; unmatched junction bases: 4. The CDR3 is 14 amino acids. Germline V gene sequence: CDR1 SGHTA, CDR2 FQGNSA. The CDR3 reads CASSSGLAGETQYF. In DNA form, the CDR3 reads TGTGCCAGCAGCTCGGGACTAGCCGGAGAGACCCAGTACTTC.

This clonotype has just a few counts. This may come from a read error, since a much larger clone is one base off. The genes are TRBV7-2 and TRBJ2-1; D unresolved. Germline V lookup: CDR1 SGHTA, CDR2 FQGNSA. Trimming removed 1 base from V and 12 bases from J, with 19 bases in between. This CDR3 comprises 15 residues. The CDR3 loop reads CASSLGGRDFRGQFF. For the CDR3, the DNA is TGTGCCAGCAGCTTAGGAGGCCGAGACTTTAGAGGGCAGTTCTTC.

The chain recombines TRBV20-1 with TRBJ2-7; D tentatively reads TRBD1 or TRBD2 (5 bases each). The CDR3 is made up of 12 amino acids. Germline CDR1 DFQATT, CDR2 SNEGSKA (reference sequence). The V end was cut by 4 bases, the J end by 4 bases, with 11 bases between. The DNA for the CDR3 is TGCAGTGCTACTACTGGGGGATACGAGCAGTACTTC. Amino acid sequence: CSATTGGYEQYF.

This clonotype was found many times. This rearrangement joins TRBV27 to TRBJ1-4; no clear D. V was pared by 0 bases and J by 8 bases, with 7 bases between. The CDR3 has 13 residues. The V gene's germline CDR1 is MNHEY and CDR2 SMNVEV (reference sequence). The CDR3 loop is CASSLSTHEKLFF. CDR3 nucleotide sequence: TGTGCCAGCAGTTTATCGACACACGAAAAACTGTTTTTT. Full variable domain (missing parts from reference TRBV27 and TRBJ1-4): EAQVTQNPRYLITVTGKKLTVTCSQNMNHEYMSWYRQDPGLGLRQIYYSMNVEVTDKGDVPEGYKVSRKEKRNFPLILESPSPNQTSLYFCASSLSTHEKLFFGSGTQLSVL.

The rearrangement joins TRBV20-1 to TRBJ2-1, with 9 bases that match TRBD2. This CDR3 has 13 amino acids. CDR1 DFQATT and CDR2 SNEGSKA come from the germline V gene (reference sequence). The V and J ends lost 4 bases and 14 bases, in that order; junction bases with no gene match: 12. CDR3 protein: CSATLPTSGWEFF. The CDR3 DNA is TGCAGTGCTACGCTCCCTACTAGCGGGTGGGAGTTCTTC.

This clonotype was counted many times. This chain links TRBV6-1 with TRBJ1-1, with no clear D. V gave up 7 bases and J gave up 0 bases, with 3 bases separating them. There are 11 residues in the CDR3. Germline values: CDR1 MNHNS, CDR2 SASEGT. The CDR3 nucleotides are TGTGCCAGCAAGGTGAACACTGAAGCTTTCTTT. Protein sequence: CASKVNTEAFF.

This clonotype was seen repeatedly, ten times or more. The chain carries TRBV7-2 and TRBJ2-7; D tentatively reads TRBD1 or TRBD2 (6 bases each). Trimming stripped 5 bases from V and 4 bases from J, with 15 bases between. This CDR3 has 14 amino acids. Germline CDR1 and CDR2: SGHTA and FQGNSA. The CDR3 here is CASSLGGIMYEQYF. As DNA, the CDR3 is TGTGCCAGCAGCCTAGGGGGGATAATGTACGAGCAGTACTTC.

This sequence joins TRBV2 and TRBJ2-7; 7 positions match TRBD1. This CDR3 comprises 13 residues. CDR1 and CDR2 from the germline V gene are SNHLY and FYNNEI. With V trimmed by 6 bases and J by 3 bases, 5 bases remained unmatched. This chain's CDR3 is CASRSGTVYEQYF. As DNA, the CDR3 is TGTGCCAGCAGGTCCGGGACAGTCTACGAGCAGTACTTC.

The V gene is TRBV20-1, the J gene TRBJ2-1; 7 bases match TRBD1. This CDR3 has 12 amino acids. J gave up 6 bases and V 6 bases, and 5 bases lay outside the gene matches. Germline V gene sequence: CDR1 DFQATT, CDR2 SNEGSKA (reference sequence). The CDR3 DNA is TGCAGTGCCCCATACAGGGGCAATGAGCAGTTCTTC. As protein: CSAPYRGNEQFF.